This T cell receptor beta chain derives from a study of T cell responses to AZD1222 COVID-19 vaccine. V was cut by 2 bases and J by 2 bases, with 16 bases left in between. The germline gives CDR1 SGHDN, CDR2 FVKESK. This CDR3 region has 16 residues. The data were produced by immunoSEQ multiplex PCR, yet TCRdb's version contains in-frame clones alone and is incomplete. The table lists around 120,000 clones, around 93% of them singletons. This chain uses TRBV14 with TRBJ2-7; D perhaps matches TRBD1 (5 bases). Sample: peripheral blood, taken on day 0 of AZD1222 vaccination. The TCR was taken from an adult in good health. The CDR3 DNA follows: TGTGCCAGCAGCCAAATGACCCGCCCAGGGACCTACGAGCAGTACTTC. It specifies CASSQMTRPGTYEQYF.